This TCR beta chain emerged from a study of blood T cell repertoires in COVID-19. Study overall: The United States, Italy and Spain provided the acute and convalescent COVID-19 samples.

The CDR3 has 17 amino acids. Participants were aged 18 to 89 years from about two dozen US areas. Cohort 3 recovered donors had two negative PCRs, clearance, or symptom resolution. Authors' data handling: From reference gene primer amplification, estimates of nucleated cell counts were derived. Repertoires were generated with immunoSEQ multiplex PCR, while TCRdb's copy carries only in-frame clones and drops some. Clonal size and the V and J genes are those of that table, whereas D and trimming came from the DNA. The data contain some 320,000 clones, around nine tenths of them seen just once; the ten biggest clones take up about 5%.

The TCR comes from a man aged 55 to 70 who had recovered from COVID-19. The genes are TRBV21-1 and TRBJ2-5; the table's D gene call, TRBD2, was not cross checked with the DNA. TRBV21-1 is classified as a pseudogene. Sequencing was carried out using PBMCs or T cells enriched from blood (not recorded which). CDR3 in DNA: TGTGCCAGCAGCAAATCGTTTCTAGCGGGAAAAGAGGAGACCCAGTACTTC. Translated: CASSKSFLAGKEETQYF.